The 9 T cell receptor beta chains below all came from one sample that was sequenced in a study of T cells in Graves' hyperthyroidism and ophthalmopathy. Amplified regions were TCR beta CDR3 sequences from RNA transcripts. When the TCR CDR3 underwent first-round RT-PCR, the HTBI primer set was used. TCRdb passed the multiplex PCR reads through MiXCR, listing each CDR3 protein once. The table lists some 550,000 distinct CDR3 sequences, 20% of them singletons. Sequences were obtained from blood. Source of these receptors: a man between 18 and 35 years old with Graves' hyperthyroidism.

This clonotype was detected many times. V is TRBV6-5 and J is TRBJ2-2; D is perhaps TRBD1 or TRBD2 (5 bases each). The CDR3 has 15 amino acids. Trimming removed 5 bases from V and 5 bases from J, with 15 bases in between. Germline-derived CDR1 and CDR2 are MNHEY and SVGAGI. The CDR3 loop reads CASSLLGRRTGELFF. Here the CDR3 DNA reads TGTGCCAGCAGTCTACTGGGACGGCGAACCGGGGAGCTGTTTTTT.

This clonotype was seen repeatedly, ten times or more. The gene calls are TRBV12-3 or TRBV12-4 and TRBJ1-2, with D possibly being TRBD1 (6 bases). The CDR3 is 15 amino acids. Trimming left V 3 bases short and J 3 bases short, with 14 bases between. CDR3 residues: CASSFGGQDYYGYTF. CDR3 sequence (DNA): TGTGCCAGCAGTTTTGGGGGGCAGGATTACTATGGCTACACCTTC.

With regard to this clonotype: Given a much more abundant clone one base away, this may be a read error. The CDR3 loop is CASSFYTGDLFF. CDR3 nucleotides: TGTGCCAGCAGTTTCTACACCGGGGATCTGTTTTTT. The chain carries TRBV28 and TRBJ2-2; tentatively, D is TRBD2 (5 bases). The CDR3 contains 12 residues. Germline V gives CDR1 MDHEN, CDR2 SYDVKM.

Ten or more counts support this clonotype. The CDR3 DNA follows: TGTGCCAGTAGCGCGGCGGGTTCGGATCCCCAGCATTTT. Protein: CASSAAGSDPQHF. The genes are TRBV19 and TRBJ1-5; D unresolved. The ends were cut back, 6 bases at V and 10 bases at J, with 16 bases in the middle. Per the germline V gene, CDR1 is LNHDA and CDR2 is SQIVND (reference sequence). The CDR3 covers 13 residues.

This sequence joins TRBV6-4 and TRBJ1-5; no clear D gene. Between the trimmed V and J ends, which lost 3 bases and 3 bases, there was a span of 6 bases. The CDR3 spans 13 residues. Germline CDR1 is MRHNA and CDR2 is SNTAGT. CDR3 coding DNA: TGTGCCAGCAGTGAGGTAGACAATCAGCCCCAGCATTTT. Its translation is CASSEVDNQPQHF.

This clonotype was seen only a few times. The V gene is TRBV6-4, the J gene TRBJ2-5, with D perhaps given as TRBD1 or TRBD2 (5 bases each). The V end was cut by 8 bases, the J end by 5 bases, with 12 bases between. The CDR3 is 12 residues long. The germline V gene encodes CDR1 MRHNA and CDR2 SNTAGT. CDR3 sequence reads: CASHGTKETQYF. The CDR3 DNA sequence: TGTGCCAGCCATGGGACGAAGGAGACCCAGTACTTC.

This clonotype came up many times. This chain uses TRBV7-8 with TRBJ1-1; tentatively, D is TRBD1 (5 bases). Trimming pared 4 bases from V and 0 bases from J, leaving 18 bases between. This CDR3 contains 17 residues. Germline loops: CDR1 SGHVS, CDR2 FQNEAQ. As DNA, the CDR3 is TGTGCCAGCAGCTCATCCAGGGTGAGGTTTATGAACACTGAAGCTTTCTTT. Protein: CASSSSRVRFMNTEAFF. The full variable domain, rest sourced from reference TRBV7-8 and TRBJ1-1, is GAGVSQSPRYKVAKRGQDVALRCDPISGHVSLFWYQQALGQGPEFLTYFQNEAQLDKSGLPSDRFFAERPEGSVSTLKIQRTQQEDSAVYLCASSSSRVRFMNTEAFFGQGTRLTVV.

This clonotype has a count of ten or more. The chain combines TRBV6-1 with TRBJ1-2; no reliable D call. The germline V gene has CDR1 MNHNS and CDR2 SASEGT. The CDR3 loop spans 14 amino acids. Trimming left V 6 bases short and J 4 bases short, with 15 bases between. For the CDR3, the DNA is TGTGCCAGCAGAGCCGCCGAGGTTGGCTATGGCTACACCTTC. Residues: CASRAAEVGYGYTF.

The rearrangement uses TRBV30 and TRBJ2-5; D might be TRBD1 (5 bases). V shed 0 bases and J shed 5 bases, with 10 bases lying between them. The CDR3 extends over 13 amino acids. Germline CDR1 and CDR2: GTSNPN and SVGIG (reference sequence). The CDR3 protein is CAWSVSRVETQYF. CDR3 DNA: TGTGCCTGGAGTGTATCCAGGGTTGAGACCCAGTACTTC.